This T cell receptor beta chain comes out of a study of blood T cell repertoires in COVID-19. Study details: Acute-phase and convalescent COVID-19 samples originated in the United States, Italy and Spain.

This CDR3 contains 15 residues. Trimming left V 0 bases short and J 3 bases short, with 12 bases between. Germline values: CDR1 SGHNT, CDR2 YYREEE (reference sequence). The method was immunoSEQ multiplex PCR; TCRdb's version includes in-frame clones alone and lacks a portion of them. The data hold 120,000 to 150,000 clones, with approximately 85% observed a single time. The TCR sequence derives from a human donor with acute or convalescent COVID-19. The donor label of this sample is uncertain. Sequenced material: peripheral blood. V is TRBV5-4 and J is TRBJ2-5, with D possibly matching TRBD1 (5 bases). CDR3 DNA sequence: TGTGCCAGCAGCTTGGCGGGTGTAGGGGAAGAGACCCAGTACTTC. Protein: CASSLAGVGEETQYF.